This TCR beta chain was captured in a study of cytomegalovirus exposure and HLA in healthy donors. Study at large: The study placed around 85% of its approximately 400 genotyped donors in the Caucasian-associated ancestry cluster.

CDR3 length: 16 residues. This PCR relied on a set of 60 Vbeta primers and 13 Jbeta primers. Sequencing was performed with immunoSEQ multiplex PCR; in TCRdb, only in-frame clones are kept and a portion is missing. The data contain about 190,000 clones, around 67% of them seen just once; the ten biggest clones take up 2.5% to 4%. The source is a woman in her twenties or thirties in good health and CMV-seropositive. The V gene is TRBV12-1, the J gene TRBJ2-3; TRBD2, the table's D call, was not compared with the DNA. TRBV12-1 is annotated as a pseudogene. Sequencing input: PBMCs. CDR3 in DNA: TGTGCCAGCAGCTTTGCGCGTCCCCTTAGCACAGATACGCAGTATTTT. Translated: CASSFARPLSTDTQYF.